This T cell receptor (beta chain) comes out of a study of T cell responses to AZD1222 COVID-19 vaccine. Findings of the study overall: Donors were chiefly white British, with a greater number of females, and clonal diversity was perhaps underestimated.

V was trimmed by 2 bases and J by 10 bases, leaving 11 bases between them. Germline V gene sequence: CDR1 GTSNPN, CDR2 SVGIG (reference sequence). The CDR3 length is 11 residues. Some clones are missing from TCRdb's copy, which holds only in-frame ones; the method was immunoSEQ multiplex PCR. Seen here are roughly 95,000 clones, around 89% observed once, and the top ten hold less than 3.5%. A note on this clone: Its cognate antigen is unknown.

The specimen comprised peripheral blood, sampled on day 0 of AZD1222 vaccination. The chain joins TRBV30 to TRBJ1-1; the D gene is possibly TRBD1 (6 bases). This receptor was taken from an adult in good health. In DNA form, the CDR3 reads TGTGCCTGGAGTACGGGGGGCTTAGCTTTCTTT. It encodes CAWSTGGLAFF.